The 19 T cell receptor beta chains below all came from one sample that was sequenced in a study of CD4+ T cells in melanoma. Clones were read by immunoSEQ multiplex PCR, and TCRdb kept only the in-frame ones, dropping some. The sample has roughly 15,000 clones, approximately 70% seen once. Sequencing used cells from a culture (not recorded whether cultured in vitro). Every receptor here comes from a human donor with melanoma.

V is TRBV6-1 and J is TRBJ1-2, with TRBD1 matching 7 bases. V was pared by 8 bases and J by 0 bases, with 9 bases of the junction left unmatched. Germline CDR1 and CDR2: MNHNS and SASEGT. The CDR3 is 15 residues long. The CDR3 DNA is TGTGCCAGCGACGGGACAGCGCCCACTAACTATGGCTACACCTTC. It is translated as CASDGTAPTNYGYTF.

This chain joins TRBV29-1 and TRBJ2-5; the D is unclear. The V end was cut by 4 bases, the J end by 5 bases, with 11 bases between. The CDR3 is 12 amino acids. CDR1 is SQVTM, CDR2 ANQGSEA, per germline. CDR3 sequence (DNA): TGCAGCGTTGTTTTGGGGTGGGAGACCCAGTACTTC. Translating gives CSVVLGWETQYF.

This chain connects TRBV5-1 to TRBJ1-1; a possible D gene is TRBD1 (5 bases). V lost 7 bases, J lost 6 bases, and 22 bases lay in between. From germline, CDR1 is SGHRS and CDR2 YFSETQ. The CDR3 consists of 15 residues. CDR3 sequence reads: CASLEAAGTVSEAFF. The CDR3 DNA sequence: TGCGCCAGCTTGGAGGCCGCAGGGACCGTTTCTGAAGCTTTCTTT. The variable domain in full, with the rest retrieved from reference TRBV5-1 and TRBJ1-1, is KAGVTQTPRYLIKTRGQQVTLSCSPISGHRSVSWYQQTPGQGLQFLFEYFSETQRNKGNFPGRFSGRQFSNSRSEMNVSTLELGDSALYLCASLEAAGTVSEAFFGQGTRLTVV.

The V and J genes are TRBV19 and TRBJ1-3; 7 bases agree with TRBD1. The CDR3 sequence is 14 residues long. Germline values: CDR1 LNHDA, CDR2 SQIVND (reference sequence). V gave up 7 bases and J gave up 4 bases; unmatched junction bases: 7. The CDR3 sequence: CASMSGTAGNTIYF. Written as DNA, the CDR3 is TGTGCCAGTATGTCCGGGACAGCCGGAAACACCATATATTTT. The entire variable domain, with the rest obtained from reference TRBV19 and TRBJ1-3, is as follows: DGGITQSPKYLFRKEGQNVTLSCEQNLNHDAMYWYRQDPGQGLRLIYYSQIVNDFQKGDIAEGYSVSREKKESFPLTVTSAQKNPTAFYLCASMSGTAGNTIYFGEGSWLTVV.

The chain combines TRBV7-3 with TRBJ2-3; D possibly corresponds to TRBD1 (6 bases). Trimming cost V 5 bases and J 4 bases, with 16 bases left between them. The germline gives CDR1 SGHTA, CDR2 FQGTGA. This CDR3 has 15 amino acids. In DNA form, the CDR3 reads TGTGCCAGCAGCCCGGGGACATTCGCCCCAGATACGCAGTATTTT. As protein: CASSPGTFAPDTQYF.

This clone showed up just a few times. The V gene is TRBV30, the J gene TRBJ2-1, with 11 bases lining up with TRBD2. This CDR3 comprises 18 residues. Germline CDR1 reads GTSNPN; CDR2 reads SVGIG (reference sequence). Unmatched junction bases numbered 9, after V lost 1 base and J lost 1 base. The CDR3 loop is CAWSASSGGALSYNEQFF. DNA of the CDR3: TGTGCCTGGAGTGCCAGTAGCGGGGGGGCCCTTTCCTACAATGAGCAGTTCTTC.

The chain carries TRBV18 and TRBJ2-5, with 7 bases fitting TRBD2. The germline V gene encodes CDR1 KGHSH and CDR2 LQKENI. V shed 6 bases and J 4 bases; nucleotides not matched to a gene: 5. This CDR3 contains 13 residues. CDR3: CASSPGLRETQYF. For the CDR3, the DNA is TGTGCCAGCTCGCCGGGACTAAGAGAGACCCAGTACTTC.

In its sample, this clone was seen once. The chain employs TRBV30 and TRBJ2-1; D remains ambiguous. This CDR3 comprises 11 residues. Germline V lookup: CDR1 GTSNPN, CDR2 SVGIG (reference sequence). V lost 5 bases and J 9 bases, leaving 11 bases between the germline ends. Here the CDR3 reads CAWSPAFEQFF. Here the CDR3 DNA reads TGTGCCTGGTCTCCTGCTTTTGAGCAGTTCTTC.

This chain links TRBV15 with TRBJ2-7, with a weak D call TRBD1 (6 bases). Per germline, CDR1 LNHNV and CDR2 YYDKDF (reference sequence). V was shortened by 0 bases and J by 4 bases, with 19 bases between the two germline ends. This CDR3 is 17 amino acids long. DNA of the CDR3: TGTGCCACCAGCAGAGATCCCTTAGGGGGTCTGAGTTACGAGCAGTACTTC. This gives the protein CATSRDPLGGLSYEQYF.

The chain joins TRBV11-2 to TRBJ1-3; D is undetermined. Per the germline V gene, CDR1 is SGHAT and CDR2 is FQNNGV. The CDR3 covers 13 residues. The V and J ends lost 5 bases and 7 bases respectively, with 12 bases between them. CDR3 residues: CASSPGPSNTIYF. The CDR3 DNA reads TGTGCCAGCAGCCCCGGGCCCAGCAACACCATATATTTT.

This clone was seen a handful of times. V and J are TRBV7-9 and TRBJ1-4, with D perhaps matching TRBD1 (5 bases). V was clipped by 2 bases and J by 12 bases, with 10 bases between them. The germline V gene encodes CDR1 SEHNR and CDR2 FQNEAQ (reference sequence). This CDR3 comprises 12 residues. CDR3 sequence (DNA): TGTGCCAGCAGCTTACAGGGATGGGAACTGTTTTTT. Residues: CASSLQGWELFF.

This CDR3 is CASSQVRQSGNTIYF. The DNA of the CDR3 is TGTGCCAGCAGCCAAGTTCGGCAGTCTGGAAACACCATATATTTT. The chain has TRBV14 and TRBJ1-3; D call uncertain. The CDR3 sequence is 15 residues long. V dropped 1 base and J dropped 1 base, with 8 bases sitting between them. Per germline, CDR1 SGHDN and CDR2 FVKESK. Looking up the rest from reference TRBV14 and TRBJ1-3 gives the full variable domain: EAGVTQFPSHSVIEKGQTVTLRCDPISGHDNLYWYRRVMGKEIKFLLHFVKESKQDESGMPNNRFLAERTGGTYSTLKVQPAELEDSGVYFCASSQVRQSGNTIYFGEGSWLTVV.

The J gene is TRBJ1-5, the V gene TRBV4-1, with TRBD1 matching 7 bases. Losses at the gene ends were 4 bases for V and 2 bases for J; bases not matched to a gene: 2. The CDR3 is made up of 14 amino acids. Per the germline V gene, CDR1 is MGHRA and CDR2 is YSYEKL. CDR3: CASSRGQGNQPQHF. CDR3 in DNA: TGCGCCAGCAGCCGAGGACAGGGCAATCAGCCCCAGCATTTT.

This clone has only one observation. This chain connects TRBV13 to TRBJ1-1; 7 bases agree with TRBD1. The CDR3 contains 17 residues. Trimming cost V 5 bases and J 1 base; bases outside gene matches: 13. CDR1 and CDR2 from the germline V gene are PRHDT and FYEKMQ (reference sequence). The CDR3: CASSTRQGWGSNTEAFF. The DNA of the CDR3 is TGTGCCAGCAGCACCCGACAGGGTTGGGGATCGAACACTGAAGCTTTCTTT.

This clone has just a few counts. V gene TRBV18 combines with J gene TRBJ2-1, with D tentatively TRBD2 (6 bases). Germline V gene lookup returns CDR1 KGHSH and CDR2 LQKENI. Deletions cut 6 bases from V and 7 bases from J, with 16 bases between. The CDR3 consists of 14 residues. The CDR3 nucleotides are TGTGCCAGCTCGGGTCAGACTGGGGGGAATGAGCAGTTCTTC. Its translation: CASSGQTGGNEQFF.

The chain uses TRBV2 and TRBJ2-1; no firm D call. Trimming stripped 4 bases from V and 4 bases from J, with 8 bases between. Germline CDR1 reads SNHLY; CDR2 reads FYNNEI. This CDR3 spans 13 amino acids. The CDR3 here is CASSGWDYNEQFF. CDR3 nucleotide sequence: TGTGCCAGCAGTGGGTGGGATTACAATGAGCAGTTCTTC.

The J gene is TRBJ1-2, the V gene TRBV2, with D perhaps matching TRBD1 (6 bases). Germline V lookup: CDR1 SNHLY, CDR2 FYNNEI. CDR3 length equals 16 residues. The V end was cut by 4 bases, the J end by 7 bases, with 22 bases between. The CDR3 spells CASSGWTVPSRGGYTF. CDR3 sequence (DNA): TGTGCCAGCAGTGGTTGGACAGTCCCTAGTCGTGGTGGCTACACCTTC.

The sample holds one count of this clone. The rearrangement uses TRBV5-1 and TRBJ1-1, with D tentatively TRBD1 (5 bases). Trimming removed 4 bases from V and 7 bases from J, with 14 bases in between. The germline V gene encodes CDR1 SGHRS and CDR2 YFSETQ. There are 13 residues in the CDR3. The CDR3 here is CASSKLGPGEAFF. The CDR3 DNA reads as TGCGCCAGCAGCAAACTGGGACCGGGTGAAGCTTTCTTT.

The genes are TRBV14 and TRBJ2-1; perhaps TRBD2 as D (6 bases). V was pared by 0 bases and J by 9 bases, with 21 bases between. This CDR3 spans 17 amino acids. CDR1 and CDR2 (germline): SGHDN, FVKESK. The CDR3 loop is CASSQDFSIGAGSEQFF. The CDR3 nucleotides read TGTGCCAGCAGCCAAGATTTTAGTATTGGTGCGGGGAGTGAGCAGTTCTTC.